Listed here are 12 T cell receptor beta chains from one sample, sequenced in a study of beta chain features in type 1 diabetes. Study-level findings and limits: For Type 1 diabetes patients, all four CD4+ subsets carried TCRB CDR3s that were moderately but significantly shorter.

Their antigens remain unidentified. Investigators reverse transcribed all isolated RNA, so they sequenced expressed TCRB transcripts. This table comes from immunoSEQ multiplex PCR, and its TCRdb copy is limited to in-frame clones, with some not included. The data contain about 260,000 clones, approximately 20% of them singletons. The sample taken for sequencing was naive CD4+ T cells from blood. These TCRs come from a woman between 35 and 50 years old with type 1 diabetes.

This clone was detected only a few times. This rearrangement joins TRBV7-3 to TRBJ1-1; D is perhaps TRBD1 (6 bases). The CDR3 is 15 residues long. Germline V gene data show CDR1 as SGHTA and CDR2 as FQGTGA. The V gene lost 2 bases and the J gene lost 4 bases, with 14 bases spanning the gap. As DNA, the CDR3 is TGTGCCAGCAGCTTACGGGGGGCGCAGGGCACTGAAGCTTTCTTT. Encoded protein: CASSLRGAQGTEAFF.

The J gene is TRBJ2-7, the V gene TRBV27; 7 bases fit TRBD2. Germline trimming cut 3 bases from V and 2 bases from J; bases unmatched to any gene: 7. CDR1 and CDR2 (germline): MNHEY, SMNVEV (reference sequence). The CDR3 extends over 15 amino acids. CDR3 sequence reads: CASSLRGRAPYEQYF. CDR3 nucleotides: TGTGCCAGCAGTTTGCGAGGGAGGGCCCCCTACGAGCAGTACTTC.

The rearrangement links TRBV18 to TRBJ2-5; no reliable D call. CDR3 size: 16 residues. In germline, CDR1 is KGHSH, CDR2 LQKENI. Trimming removed 0 bases at V and 2 bases at J, with 13 bases between. Written as DNA, the CDR3 is TGTGCCAGCTCACCACCCGGCGGTAGCTATCAAGAGACCCAGTACTTC. Its translation: CASSPPGGSYQETQYF.

There are a few counts of this clone. V gene TRBV6-5 combines with J gene TRBJ2-7, with 10 bases aligning to TRBD1. CDR1 is MNHEY, CDR2 SVGAGI, per germline. Germline trimming cut 4 bases from V and 3 bases from J; bases unmatched to any gene: 3. The CDR3 contains 14 residues. In DNA form, the CDR3 reads TGTGCCAGCAGTTTGGACAGGGGGAACTACGAGCAGTACTTC. Residues: CASSLDRGNYEQYF.

This clone was seen only a few times. This sample includes further DNA sequences coding for the same CDR3. This chain connects TRBV5-1 to TRBJ1-5, with D unresolved. The CDR3 length is 15 residues. V was cut by 0 bases and J by 0 bases, with 7 bases left in between. The V gene's germline CDR1 is SGHRS and CDR2 YFSETQ. In nucleotides, the CDR3 is TGCGCCAGCAGCTTGGGGCAGGATAGCAATCAGCCCCAGCATTTT. It specifies CASSLGQDSNQPQHF. Drawing the rest from reference TRBV5-1 and TRBJ1-5, the complete variable domain is KAGVTQTPRYLIKTRGQQVTLSCSPISGHRSVSWYQQTPGQGLQFLFEYFSETQRNKGNFPGRFSGRQFSNSRSEMNVSTLELGDSALYLCASSLGQDSNQPQHFGDGTRLSIL.

Here the CDR3 reads CASRSGTGDGYTF. CDR3 nucleotides: TGTGCCAGCAGGTCAGGGACAGGGGACGGCTACACCTTC. The chain employs TRBV28 and TRBJ1-2; 10 bases map to TRBD1. Germline assignment: CDR1 MDHEN and CDR2 SYDVKM. The V and J ends lost 6 bases and 8 bases, in that order; junction bases with no gene match: 6. The CDR3 has 13 residues.

This clone was detected a few times. The chain is built from TRBV20-1 and TRBJ1-1; D is undetermined. The CDR3 has 11 residues. V dropped 3 bases and J dropped 0 bases, with 2 bases sitting between them. Germline V gene sequence: CDR1 DFQATT, CDR2 SNEGSKA (reference sequence). CDR3 loop: CSASLNTEAFF. DNA for the CDR3: TGCAGTGCTAGCTTGAACACTGAAGCTTTCTTT.

This chain links TRBV6-1 with TRBJ2-1; D not certain. The CDR3 length is 16 residues. Germline assignment: CDR1 MNHNS and CDR2 SASEGT. Deletions cut 2 bases from V and 3 bases from J, with 14 bases between. The chain's CDR3 is CASSENVVGSYNEQFF. The CDR3 coding sequence is TGTGCCAGCAGTGAAAACGTGGTCGGTAGCTACAATGAGCAGTTCTTC.

This clone was found a few times. The rearrangement uses TRBV9 and TRBJ1-4; D might be TRBD1 (5 bases). V lost 1 base and J lost 4, with 8 bases in between. Germline V CDR1 and CDR2: SGDLS, YYNGEE. The CDR3 runs 14 residues. CDR3 loop: CASSVRQNNEKLFF. The CDR3, as DNA: TGTGCCAGCAGCGTACGACAGAATAATGAAAAACTGTTTTTT.

The V gene is TRBV7-2, the J gene TRBJ2-7; 9 bases match TRBD2. Looked up from germline, CDR1 is SGHTA and CDR2 is FQGNSA. The CDR3 runs to 15 residues. Losses at the gene ends were 4 bases for V and 0 bases for J; bases not matched to a gene: 4. CDR3 residues: CASSSSGGSSYEQYF. In nucleotides, the CDR3 is TGTGCCAGCAGCTCAAGCGGGGGGAGCTCCTACGAGCAGTACTTC.

This clone was counted between two and nine times. V and J are TRBV18 and TRBJ2-3, with no clear D. The CDR3 extends over 14 amino acids. V gave up 3 bases and J gave up 1 base, with 8 bases separating them. In germline, CDR1 is KGHSH, CDR2 LQKENI. The CDR3, as DNA: TGTGCCAGCTCACCGGTTAGTGGCACAGATACGCAGTATTTT. This sequence encodes CASSPVSGTDTQYF.

The chain links TRBV28 to TRBJ2-7, with 9 positions matching TRBD2. Germline V CDR1 and CDR2: MDHEN, SYDVKM. The CDR3 contains 14 residues. Unmatched junction bases numbered 2, after V lost 5 bases and J lost 0 bases. The CDR3 spells CASSPSGTSYEQYF. CDR3 coding DNA: TGTGCCAGCAGTCCTAGCGGGACCTCCTACGAGCAGTACTTC.